These T cell receptor beta chains were read from a single sample in a study of blood T cells in healthy people across ages. TCRdb re-analysed the 5' RACE reads in MiXCR, keeping a single row per CDR3 protein. The sample consists of some 1.5 million distinct CDR3 sequences, 28% of them appearing once. Sequenced sample: blood. Every receptor here comes from a woman aged 30 to 39 in good health. Both conserved end residues are part of each CDR3. The D gene is left open where the match is weak.

J | D | V | CDR3
TRBJ2-7 | . | TRBV11-2 | CVSSPSRGYYEQYF
TRBJ2-1 | TRBD1 | TRBV28 | CASSRQGSFYNEQFF
TRBJ2-7 | . | TRBV6-5 | CASSSPGLTHYEQYF
TRBJ2-3 | . | TRBV7-9 | CASSLSADDTQYF
TRBJ2-3 | . | TRBV6-6 | CASSYSRAGTDTQYF
TRBJ2-1 | . | TRBV20-1 | CSGRGGMEQFF
TRBJ2-1 | . | TRBV7-7 | CASSVGGSHNEQFF
TRBJ1-1 | TRBD1 | TRBV7-9 | CASSRQGSGTEAFF
TRBJ1-4 | . | TRBV18 | CASSLQTGAREKLFF
TRBJ2-1 | . | TRBV24-1 | CATGGTQSSYNEQFF
TRBJ2-3 | TRBD2 | TRBV12-3/TRBV12-4 | CASSLAIAGTSTDTQYF
TRBJ2-2 | . | TRBV3-1 | CASSQGTASTGELFF
TRBJ2-2 | . | TRBV28 | CASTYGQSNTGELFF
TRBJ1-1 | . | TRBV12-3/TRBV12-4 | CASSRDTNTEAFF
TRBJ1-1 | TRBD1 | TRBV10-3 | CAIQGEGTEAFF
TRBJ1-5 | TRBD1 | TRBV12-3/TRBV12-4 | CASSFTGAQPQHF
TRBJ2-3 | TRBD1 | TRBV5-1 | CASSSGQGVDTQYF
TRBJ1-2 | TRBD1 | TRBV6-2/TRBV6-3 | CASSQYRDSPSTF
TRBJ2-1 | . | TRBV29-1 | CSVEAGRPGSYNEQFF
TRBJ1-1 | TRBD1 | TRBV5-1 | CASSQPTGVGSTEAFF
TRBJ2-5 | . | TRBV20-1 | CSARPPSASETQYF
TRBJ1-5 | TRBD1 | TRBV20-1 | CSALTGGSNQPQHF
TRBJ1-4 | . | TRBV20-1 | CSARDRATNEKLFF
TRBJ2-7 | TRBD2 | TRBV7-3 | CASSTQRGGLHEQYF
TRBJ2-1 | TRBD2 | TRBV7-2 | CASSVRGSGGALEQFF
TRBJ2-7 | . | TRBV6-5 | CASRAYGGQSSYEQYF
TRBJ1-1 | . | TRBV7-6 | CASSLRAGGNTEAFF
TRBJ1-4 | TRBD1 | TRBV7-9 | CASSPVSTGIREKLFF
TRBJ2-1 | . | TRBV5-5 | CACSPRGGADNEQFF
TRBJ2-1 | . | TRBV20-1 | CSAVGPASYNEQFF
TRBJ2-3 | TRBD1 | TRBV28 | CASCSLTGGADTQYF
TRBJ2-7 | . | TRBV7-6 | CASSLGGTRFLDEQYF
TRBJ1-5 | . | TRBV12-3/TRBV12-4 | CASSPGGPQHF
TRBJ2-5 | . | TRBV18 | CASSPLGGTETQCF
TRBJ1-4 | . | TRBV29-1 | CSVGTGFNEKLFF
TRBJ1-2 | . | TRBV12-3/TRBV12-4 | CASSLGSLGRDGYTF
TRBJ2-7 | TRBD1 | TRBV10-3 | CAIAYNSGGLRGQYF
. | TRBD1 | TRBV7-2 | CASSLGGGTGGHEQYF
TRBJ1-5 | . | TRBV20-1 | CSASYGSNQPQHF
TRBJ2-1 | TRBD2 | TRBV3-1 | CASSQGSGGAMYNEQFF
TRBJ2-2 | . | TRBV5-1 | CASSAGHRDTGELFF
TRBJ2-7 | . | TRBV6-5 | CASSRAGYPYEQYF
TRBJ2-5 | . | TRBV28 | CASRSGGRQTQYF
TRBJ2-3 | TRBD2 | TRBV7-3 | CASSLSGLAPTDTQYF
. | TRBD1 | TRBV7-9 | CASSLVGTGIHEQYF
TRBJ2-5 | . | TRBV24-1 | CATSDLGAGETQYF
TRBJ2-7 | TRBD1 | TRBV6-6 | CASSDPGQGGGEQYF
TRBJ2-5 | . | TRBV5-1 | CASSRRSIPGSQETQYF
TRBJ1-2 | . | TRBV12-3/TRBV12-4 | CASSAQGYDGYTF
TRBJ1-5 | . | TRBV20-1 | CNAQTGVLQPQHF
TRBJ1-4 | . | TRBV5-1 | CASSLAGGFEKLFF
TRBJ2-6 | . | TRBV7-9 | CASSLLPQQFTGANVLTF
TRBJ2-5 | . | TRBV12-3/TRBV12-4 | CASSLGRFGETQYF
TRBJ2-1 | . | TRBV18 | CASSRGNNNEQFF
TRBJ2-3 | . | TRBV9 | CASSVSGRLGDTQYF
TRBJ1-6 | . | TRBV28 | CASSLTRSYNSPLHF
TRBJ1-4 | . | TRBV30 | CAWTPSRNEKLFF
TRBJ2-5 | TRBD2 | TRBV7-2 | CASSLGGAGQETQYF
TRBJ2-3 | TRBD2 | TRBV6-5 | CASSYIRWTSGGSRDTQYF
TRBJ2-7 | . | TRBV24-1 | CATSHGTDSYEQYF